The 14 T cell receptor beta chains below were found in one sample sequenced in a study of regulatory T cells in long-lasting Graves disease. Time point meaning: persistent/refractory GD, antithyroid drugs over 5 years with positive TRAb. Isolated PBMC RNA provided the starting material for the TCR library. The authors built TCR beta libraries using iRepertoire HTBI primers and Arm-PCR of CDR3 regions. TCRdb ran MiXCR on the multiplex PCR reads and lists one entry per CDR3 protein. The sample contains fewer than 400,000 distinct CDR3 sequences, around a fifth of which appear only once. The specimen was peripheral blood mononuclear cells (PBMCs), collected when the disease was refractory, from a patient treated with antithyroid drugs. These TCRs come from a female donor with Graves disease.

The J gene is TRBJ1-2, the V gene TRBV4-1; 7 nucleotides line up with TRBD1. Germline V gene lookup returns CDR1 MGHRA and CDR2 YSYEKL. This CDR3 comprises 17 residues. V was clipped by 1 base and J by 7 bases; unmatched bases: 15. CDR3 in amino acids: CASSQVPISTGLFGYTF. Written as DNA, the CDR3 is TGCGCCAGCAGCCAAGTTCCAATCTCGACAGGGTTGTTTGGCTACACCTTC.

This chain uses TRBV7-9 with TRBJ2-5; TRBD2 might be the D (5 bases). Trimming pared 1 base from V and 1 base from J, leaving 10 bases between. The CDR3 contains 15 residues. The germline V gene encodes CDR1 SEHNR and CDR2 FQNEAQ (reference sequence). DNA for the CDR3: TGTGCCAGCAGCTTAGTCGAGGGCTTCCAAGAGACCCAGTACTTC. Translation: CASSLVEGFQETQYF.

The genes are TRBV5-1 and TRBJ2-2, with unresolved D. This CDR3 has 16 amino acids. Germline CDR1 and CDR2: SGHRS and YFSETQ. V dropped 2 bases and J dropped 1 base, with 12 bases sitting between them. The CDR3 region is CASSFGRTVNTGELFF. The CDR3 DNA follows: TGCGCCAGCAGCTTCGGACGGACGGTGAACACCGGGGAGCTGTTTTTT. The full variable domain, its missing parts supplied by reference TRBV5-1 and TRBJ2-2, is KAGVTQTPRYLIKTRGQQVTLSCSPISGHRSVSWYQQTPGQGLQFLFEYFSETQRNKGNFPGRFSGRQFSNSRSEMNVSTLELGDSALYLCASSFGRTVNTGELFFGEGSRLTVL.

This clonotype was detected ten times or more. This chain uses TRBV28 with TRBJ2-7; unclear D gene. V lost 2 bases and J lost 2, with 10 bases in between. The CDR3 runs to 14 residues. The germline CDR1 and CDR2 sequences are MDHEN and SYDVKM. The CDR3 DNA sequence: TGTGCCAGCAGTTTAGGCAGCTTCCCCTACGAGCAGTACTTC. Protein: CASSLGSFPYEQYF.

This clonotype was seen a few times. CDR3 in amino acids: CASSLLAPEYNEQFF. The CDR3 bases are TGTGCCAGCAGTTTACTCGCTCCGGAATACAATGAGCAGTTCTTC. V is TRBV12-3 or TRBV12-4 and J is TRBJ2-1; D unresolved. CDR3 size: 15 residues. Trimming shortened V by 2 bases and J by 4 bases, and 12 bases separated the two germline ends.

This clonotype came up many times. The chain links TRBV15 to TRBJ1-1; no definite D call. The CDR3 spans 17 residues. Between the trimmed V and J ends, which lost 1 base and 0 bases, there was a span of 15 bases. In germline, CDR1 is LNHNV, CDR2 YYDKDF (reference sequence). The CDR3 DNA reads TGTGCCACCAGCAGAGTAGTGTGGCAGGCGATGAACACTGAAGCTTTCTTT. Residues: CATSRVVWQAMNTEAFF.

In this sample, this clonotype turned up many times. V gene TRBV2 combines with J gene TRBJ2-2; 7 bases are a match to TRBD1. This CDR3 contains 13 residues. Germline V gene lookup returns CDR1 SNHLY and CDR2 FYNNEI. V shed 4 bases, J shed 4 bases, and the junction held 0 bases outside the gene matches. CDR3 nucleotides: TGTGCCAGCAGTGGACAGGGCACCGGGGAGCTGTTTTTT. It specifies CASSGQGTGELFF.

This clonotype showed up just a few times. The CDR3 nucleotides read TGTGCCAGCAGCTCTGGAGGGACGGGAGAGACCCAGTACTTC. This translates into CASSSGGTGETQYF. The chain couples TRBV11-2 to TRBJ2-5; D perhaps matches TRBD2 (6 bases). The CDR3 runs 14 residues. From germline, CDR1 is SGHAT and CDR2 FQNNGV. V dropped 4 bases and J dropped 4 bases, with 13 bases sitting between them.

The sample holds many counts of this clonotype. This chain joins TRBV3-1 and TRBJ2-2, with 10 bases fitting TRBD1. Germline CDR1 and CDR2: LGHDT and YNNKEL (reference sequence). The junction had 0 bases not matched to a gene; V was cut back by 1 base and J by 4 bases. The CDR3 length is 15 residues. The DNA for the CDR3 is TGTGCCAGCAGCCAAGGGACAGGGGGCACCGGGGAGCTGTTTTTT. Amino acids: CASSQGTGGTGELFF.

This clonotype was observed many times. The J gene is TRBJ1-2, the V gene TRBV18; the match to TRBD1 covers 7 bases. The CDR3 is made up of 14 amino acids. The V segment lost 6 bases and the J segment 4 bases; nucleotides outside the gene matches: 8. The germline gives CDR1 KGHSH, CDR2 LQKENI. The CDR3 nucleotides are TGTGCCAGCTCGTTAGGGACAGCCCCCTATGGCTACACCTTC. It codes for CASSLGTAPYGYTF.

This clonotype was found many times. This chain joins TRBV12-3 or TRBV12-4 and TRBJ1-1, with TRBD1 matching over 7 bases. The CDR3 length is 11 residues. The J segment lost 14 bases and the V segment lost 6 bases, leaving 9 bases of the junction unmatched. The CDR3, as DNA: TGTGCCAGCAGCCTTGACAGGGTGGTATTCTTT. Protein: CASSLDRVVFF.

This clonotype was seen only a few times. The chain recombines TRBV11-2 with TRBJ2-2; no firm D call. CDR1 is SGHAT and CDR2 is FQNNGV in the germline V gene. V lost 1 base to trimming and J lost 4 bases, with 7 bases between them. The CDR3 sequence is 14 residues long. The CDR3 DNA reads as TGTGCCAGCAGCTTAGGGACGTTCACCGGGGAGCTGTTTTTT. Translated, it gives CASSLGTFTGELFF.

This clonotype was seen only a few times. The chain links TRBV7-2 to TRBJ2-1; no clear D gene. The CDR3 contains 15 residues. Looked up from germline, CDR1 is SGHTA and CDR2 is FQGNSA. Trimming left V 0 bases short and J 0 bases short, with 6 bases between. The CDR3 DNA is TGTGCCAGCAGCTTAGCCTATGGCTCCTACAATGAGCAGTTCTTC. Encoded protein: CASSLAYGSYNEQFF. The whole variable domain, filled in from reference TRBV7-2 and TRBJ2-1, reads GAGVSQSPSNKVTEKGKDVELRCDPISGHTALYWYRQSLGQGLEFLIYFQGNSAPDKSGLPSDRFSAERTGGSVSTLTIQRTQQEDSAVYLCASSLAYGSYNEQFFGPGTRLTVL.

This clonotype was seen many times. This chain connects TRBV15 to TRBJ1-4; D unresolved. Germline CDR1 LNHNV, CDR2 YYDKDF (reference sequence). CDR3 length equals 16 residues. V lost 1 base and J lost 7, with 16 bases in between. CDR3 amino acids: CATSRVRFAGSEKLFF. The CDR3, as DNA: TGTGCCACCAGCAGAGTACGTTTCGCCGGGTCTGAAAAACTGTTTTTT.